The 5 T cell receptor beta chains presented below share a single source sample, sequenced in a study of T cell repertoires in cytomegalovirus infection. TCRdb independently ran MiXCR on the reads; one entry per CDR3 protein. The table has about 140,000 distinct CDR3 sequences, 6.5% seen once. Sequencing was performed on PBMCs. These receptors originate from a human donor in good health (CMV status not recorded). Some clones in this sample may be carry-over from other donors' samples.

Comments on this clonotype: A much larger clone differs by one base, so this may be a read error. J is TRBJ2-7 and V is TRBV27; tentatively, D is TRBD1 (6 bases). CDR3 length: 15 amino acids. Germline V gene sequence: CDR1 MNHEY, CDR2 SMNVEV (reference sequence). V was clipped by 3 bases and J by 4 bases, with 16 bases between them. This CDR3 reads CASSFGQTAAYEQYF. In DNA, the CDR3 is TGTGCCAGCAGTTTTGGACAGACTGCGGCTTACGAGCAGTACTTC.

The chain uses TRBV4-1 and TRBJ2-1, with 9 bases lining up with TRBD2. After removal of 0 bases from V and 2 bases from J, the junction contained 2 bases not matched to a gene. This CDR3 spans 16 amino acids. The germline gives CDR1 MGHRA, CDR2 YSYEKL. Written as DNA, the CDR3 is TGCGCCAGCAGCCAAGAAGAGCGGGGGGCCTACAATGAGCAGTTCTTC. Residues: CASSQEERGAYNEQFF.

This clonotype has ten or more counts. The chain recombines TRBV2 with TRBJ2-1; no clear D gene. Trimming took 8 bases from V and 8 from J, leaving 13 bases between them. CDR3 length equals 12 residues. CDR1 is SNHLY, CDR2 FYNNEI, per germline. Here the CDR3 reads CASGKLRDEQFF. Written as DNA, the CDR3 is TGTGCCAGCGGGAAACTCCGGGATGAGCAGTTCTTC.

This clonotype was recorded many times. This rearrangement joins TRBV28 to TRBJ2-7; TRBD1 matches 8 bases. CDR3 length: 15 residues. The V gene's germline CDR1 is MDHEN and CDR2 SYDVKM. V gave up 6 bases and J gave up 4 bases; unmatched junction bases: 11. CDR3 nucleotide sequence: TGTGCCAGCAGCGGGCCAGCAGGGGGCTTTTACGAGCAGTACTTC. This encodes CASSGPAGGFYEQYF.

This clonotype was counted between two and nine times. CDR3 residues: CASSLSVAYYEQYF. CDR3 DNA: TGTGCCAGCAGCTTAAGCGTGGCCTACTACGAGCAGTACTTC. The V gene is TRBV7-9, the J gene TRBJ2-7; D remains unclear. The CDR3 is 14 amino acids. Germline V CDR1 and CDR2: SEHNR, FQNEAQ (reference sequence). Deletions cut 2 bases from V and 3 bases from J, with 11 bases between.